Listed below are T cell receptor beta chains from one sample, sequenced in a study of cytomegalovirus exposure and HLA in healthy donors. TCRdb's table, derived via immunoSEQ multiplex PCR, lists solely in-frame clones and lacks some. The sample carries 170,000 or so clones, around four fifths recorded once. Sequencing input: PBMCs. Source of these receptors: a man aged 50-60 years in good health and CMV-seronegative. Both conserved end residues are part of each CDR3. D genes are given only for firm matches. Some rows have no size entry. The others give once, few or many, or a class for an expanded clone.

NA TRBJ1-3 15 TRBV5-6 NA TGTGCCAGCAGCTTGGGCGGCACCTCTGGAAACACCATATATTTT CASSLGGTSGNTIYF
NA TRBJ2-7 14 TRBV9 NA TGTGCCAGCAGCGACTCCGGCATCGGGTACGAGCAGTACTTC CASSDSGIGYEQYF
NA TRBJ2-5 13 TRBV11-3 TRBD2 TGTGCCAGCAGCTGGGGGGGTGAGGAGACCCAGTACTTC CASSWGGEETQYF
NA TRBJ2-2 15 TRBV4-1 TRBD1 TGCGCCAGCAGCCAGGGGACAGCGAACACCGGGGAGCTGTTTTTT CASSQGTANTGELFF
NA TRBJ2-7 12 TRBV7-9 TRBD1 TGTGCCAGCAGCGAAGGACAGGTCAAGCAGTACTTC CASSEGQVKQYF
once TRBJ1-1 14 TRBV7-9 NA TGTGCCAGCAGCTCCGGGACTTCGAACACTGAAGCTTTCTTT CASSSGTSNTEAFF
NA TRBJ1-2 15 TRBV6-1 NA TGTGCCAGCAGCGAACGGACGGAGGCTAACTATGGCTACACCTTC CASSERTEANYGYTF
NA TRBJ2-5 12 TRBV5-1 NA TGCGCCAGCACCATCCGGGGAGAGACCCAGTACTTC CASTIRGETQYF
NA TRBJ1-2 15 TRBV28 NA TGTGCCAGCAGTTTAAATAGGAGGCTACTCCAGGGCTACACCTTC CASSLNRRLLQGYTF
once TRBJ1-2 15 TRBV30 NA TGTGCCTGGAGTGTATTTTCCCAGGCCAGTGACGGCTACACCTTC CAWSVFSQASDGYTF
few TRBJ2-7 19 TRBV2 NA TGTGCCAGCAGCCCCAAACAATACACCCGGGACATTGGTTTCTACGAGCAGTACTTC CASSPKQYTRDIGFYEQYF
few TRBJ1-5 18 TRBV28 TRBD1 TGTGCCAGCAGTTCACCCGGGGTACAGGGGGGGAAGAACCAGCCCCAGCATTTT CASSSPGVQGGKNQPQHF
NA TRBJ1-1 15 TRBV5-4 NA TGTGCCAGCAGCCCGCCCGGGGGGGGGAACACTGAAGCTTTCTTT CASSPPGGGNTEAFF
once TRBJ2-5 13 TRBV7-2 NA TGTGCCAGCAGCTTAGACCGGGGGGAGACCCAGTACTTC CASSLDRGETQYF
NA TRBJ2-7 16 TRBV6-6 TRBD1 TGTGCCAGCAGCCGGGAGAGGACAGGGCCGTCCTACGAGCAGTACTTC CASSRERTGPSYEQYF
NA TRBJ1-3 16 TRBV7-9 NA TGTGCCAGCAGCGAGCACAGGGCTGACTCTGGAAACACCATATATTTT CASSEHRADSGNTIYF
NA TRBJ1-5 15 TRBV27 NA TGTGCCAGCAGTTTATCCTCAGGGGGCAATCAGCCCCAGCATTTT CASSLSSGGNQPQHF
NA TRBJ1-2 16 TRBV28 TRBD1 TGTGCCAGCAGTCGGACAGGGAAGTTGGTCAAGGATGGCTACACCTTC CASSRTGKLVKDGYTF
NA TRBJ2-3 18 TRBV4-2 TRBD1 TGTGCCAGCAGCCAAGCGCAGGGACAGGGGACGGGAACAGATACGCAGTATTTT CASSQAQGQGTGTDTQYF
NA TRBJ1-2 14 TRBV7-9 NA TGTGCCAGCAGCAGTACAGAAACCAACTATGGCTACACCTTC CASSSTETNYGYTF